Each of the 19 T cell receptor beta chains below was sequenced from the same sample in a study of blood T cell repertoires in COVID-19. Repertoires were generated with immunoSEQ multiplex PCR, while TCRdb's copy carries only in-frame clones and drops some. The sample lists 200,000 to 250,000 clones; 70% to 90% were seen once. Sequenced: PBMCs or T cells enriched from blood (not recorded which). The source of these receptors is a young man who had recovered from COVID-19.

This chain uses TRBV6-4 with TRBJ1-2; 8 bases map to TRBD1. Germline lookup yields CDR1 MRHNA and CDR2 SNTAGT. CDR3 length: 13 residues. V dropped 4 bases and J dropped 4; count of bases not matched to a gene: 2. The CDR3 here is CASSAGQGYGYTF. The CDR3 DNA follows: TGTGCCAGCAGTGCCGGACAGGGCTATGGCTACACCTTC.

The rearrangement joins TRBV18 to TRBJ2-3; 7 bases line up with TRBD1. The ends lost 8 bases at V and 5 bases at J; junction bases unmatched: 7. Germline loops: CDR1 KGHSH, CDR2 LQKENI. The CDR3 spans 13 residues. Written as DNA, the CDR3 is TGTGCCAGCATTCAGGGGGTGGAAGATACGCAGTATTTT. Amino acids: CASIQGVEDTQYF. Full variable domain (missing parts from reference TRBV18 and TRBJ2-3): NAGVMQNPRHLVRRRGQEARLRCSPMKGHSHVYWYRQLPEEGLKFMVYLQKENIIDESGMPKERFSAEFPKEGPSILRIQQVVRGDSAAYFCASIQGVEDTQYFGPGTRLTVL.

The gene calls are TRBV7-8 and TRBJ1-2; a possible D gene is TRBD1 (5 bases). V lost 5 bases to trimming and J lost 5 bases, with 18 bases between them. There are 15 residues in the CDR3. Germline V gene sequence: CDR1 SGHVS, CDR2 FQNEAQ. The CDR3 DNA reads TGTGCCAGCAGCCTACCCGGTGGGACTCTTTATGGCTACACCTTC. It encodes CASSLPGGTLYGYTF.

This clone occurred once. The chain recombines TRBV2 with TRBJ1-5; 10 bases map to TRBD1. This CDR3 comprises 14 residues. Trimming removed 6 bases from V and 6 bases from J; junction bases left unmatched: 5. Germline loops: CDR1 SNHLY, CDR2 FYNNEI. In DNA form, the CDR3 reads TGTGCCAGCAGAGAGGGACAGGGGACTCAGCCCCAGCATTTT. It specifies CASREGQGTQPQHF.

The CDR3 DNA reads as TGTGCCAGCAGTGTGACAGGGGTGAACACCGGGGAGCTGTTTTTT. It encodes CASSVTGVNTGELFF. The V call is TRBV6-4, the J call TRBJ2-2, with 8 bases fitting TRBD1. This CDR3 is 15 amino acids long. Germline CDR1 reads MRHNA; CDR2 reads SNTAGT. The V and J ends lost 4 bases and 1 base, in that order; junction bases with no gene match: 2.

The chain combines TRBV11-2 with TRBJ1-3; D is unresolved. CDR1 and CDR2 from the germline V gene are SGHAT and FQNNGV. Trimming shortened V by 3 bases and J by 7 bases, and 22 bases separated the two germline ends. The CDR3 extends over 17 amino acids. CDR3 region: CASSLGSSGGPGNTIYF. As DNA, the CDR3 is TGTGCCAGCAGCTTGGGGAGCTCAGGAGGCCCCGGGAACACCATATATTTT.

This chain connects TRBV6-6 to TRBJ2-2; a weak D match, TRBD2 (6 bases). The CDR3 covers 14 residues. Trimming shortened V by 5 bases and J by 6 bases, and 13 bases separated the two germline ends. CDR1 and CDR2 from the germline V gene are MNHNY and SVGAGI (reference sequence). CDR3 in DNA: TGTGCCAGCAGTCCCCTGGGGAGGCCCGGGGAGCTGTTTTTT. Translating it yields CASSPLGRPGELFF.

This clone was picked up one time. The chain employs TRBV19 and TRBJ1-1; D unclear. Germline V lookup: CDR1 LNHDA, CDR2 SQIVND (reference sequence). This CDR3 is built from 15 residues. Deletions cut 7 bases from V and 4 bases from J, with 19 bases between. The CDR3 coding sequence is TGTGCCAGTAACGAAATAGCCCGAAGCGGCACTGAAGCTTTCTTT. It is translated as CASNEIARSGTEAFF.

J is TRBJ2-7 and V is TRBV6-5; 9 bases align to TRBD1. V was pared by 5 bases and J by 9 bases, with 8 bases of the junction left unmatched. This CDR3 is built from 13 residues. CDR1 and CDR2 from the germline V gene are MNHEY and SVGAGI. The CDR3 region is CASSPDTGGGQYF. The CDR3 DNA follows: TGTGCCAGCAGTCCCGATACAGGGGGCGGGCAGTACTTC.

The chain is built from TRBV6-5 and TRBJ2-1; D uncertain. Germline V gene data show CDR1 as MNHEY and CDR2 as SVGAGI. V lost 6 bases and J lost 9, with 18 bases in between. The CDR3 sequence is 14 residues long. The DNA for the CDR3 is TGTGCCAGCAGGAAAAGACACCCCCAAAGTGAGCAGTTCTTC. Its translation is CASRKRHPQSEQFF.

This clone was picked up a small number of times. V gene TRBV24-1 combines with J gene TRBJ2-2; D is perhaps TRBD1 (6 bases). The germline V and J ends were trimmed by 5 bases and 2 bases, with 14 bases remaining between them. The germline V gene encodes CDR1 KGHDR and CDR2 SFDVKD. The CDR3 loop spans 16 amino acids. The CDR3 region is CATSVAGTRNTGELFF. CDR3 DNA: TGTGCCACCAGTGTTGCCGGGACAAGAAACACCGGGGAGCTGTTTTTT.

The V gene is TRBV6-1, the J gene TRBJ1-2; no definite D call. Germline assignment: CDR1 MNHNS and CDR2 SASEGT. This CDR3 region has 13 residues. Trimming shortened V by 6 bases and J by 2 bases, and 10 bases separated the two germline ends. This CDR3 reads CASSTAGNYGYTF. The CDR3 region has the DNA TGTGCCAGCAGCACCGCGGGGAACTATGGCTACACCTTC.

The chain has TRBV9 and TRBJ2-1; 7 bases align to TRBD2. This CDR3 contains 11 residues. Germline loops: CDR1 SGDLS, CDR2 YYNGEE. Trimming removed 7 bases from V and 12 bases from J; junction bases left unmatched: 7. CDR3: CASSTGTTQFF. The DNA of the CDR3 is TGTGCCAGCTCTACCGGGACTACGCAGTTCTTC.

V usage is TRBV20-1 and J usage is TRBJ1-6, with a weak D call TRBD1 (6 bases). This CDR3 spans 13 amino acids. Trimming cost V 3 bases and J 7 bases, with 10 bases left between them. The germline V gene has CDR1 DFQATT and CDR2 SNEGSKA (reference sequence). CDR3 loop: CSASGRGNSPLHF. The DNA for the CDR3 is TGCAGTGCTAGTGGCAGGGGAAATTCACCCCTCCACTTT.

V and J are TRBV5-6 and TRBJ2-7; D may be TRBD2 (6 bases). Germline CDR1 reads SGHDT; CDR2 reads YYEEEE. The V end was cut by 0 bases, the J end by 12 bases, with 16 bases between. CDR3 length equals 13 residues. The CDR3 DNA sequence: TGTGCCAGCAGCTTGGTTGGTTTCGGAGGGACGTACTTC. Protein sequence: CASSLVGFGGTYF.

The J gene is TRBJ1-5, the V gene TRBV24-1; D possibly corresponds to TRBD1 (5 bases). Per the germline V gene, CDR1 is KGHDR and CDR2 is SFDVKD. V lost 4 bases, J lost 0 bases, and 12 bases lay in between. This CDR3 region has 16 residues. The CDR3 protein is CATSDRDGGSNQPQHF. CDR3 sequence (DNA): TGTGCCACCAGTGACCGGGACGGGGGTAGCAATCAGCCCCAGCATTTT.

This clone has a handful of counts. V and J are TRBV28 and TRBJ1-2; weak D call: TRBD1 (5 bases). This CDR3 has 12 residues. The V end was cut by 8 bases, the J end by 3 bases, with 10 bases between. CDR1 is MDHEN and CDR2 is SYDVKM in the germline V gene. CDR3 nucleotide sequence: TGTGCCAGCGCCGGGGGGTACTATGGCTACACCTTC. Protein sequence: CASAGGYYGYTF.

The V and J genes are TRBV2 and TRBJ1-4, with D maybe TRBD1 (5 bases). Trimming stripped 4 bases from V and 8 bases from J, with 11 bases between. CDR3 size: 13 residues. Germline CDR1 and CDR2: SNHLY and FYNNEI. The CDR3, as DNA: TGTGCCAGCAGTGCAGGGATGGAGGAAAAACTGTTTTTT. Translating it yields CASSAGMEEKLFF. The full variable domain, in which reference TRBV2 and TRBJ1-4 provide the parts outside the CDR3, is EPEVTQTPSHQVTQMGQEVILRCVPISNHLYFYWYRQILGQKVEFLVSFYNNEISEKSEIFDDQFSVERPDGSNFTLKIRSTKLEDSAMYFCASSAGMEEKLFFGSGTQLSVL.

The chain employs TRBV3-1 (or the pseudogene TRBV3-2) and TRBJ2-1, with D perhaps matching TRBD2 (6 bases). In germline, CDR1 is LGHDT, CDR2 YNNKEL (reference sequence). V dropped 3 bases and J dropped 3 bases, with 6 bases sitting between them. The CDR3 runs to 13 residues. Here the CDR3 reads CASSHGGYNEQFF. CDR3 nucleotide sequence: TGTGCCAGCAGCCACGGGGGCTACAATGAGCAGTTCTTC.